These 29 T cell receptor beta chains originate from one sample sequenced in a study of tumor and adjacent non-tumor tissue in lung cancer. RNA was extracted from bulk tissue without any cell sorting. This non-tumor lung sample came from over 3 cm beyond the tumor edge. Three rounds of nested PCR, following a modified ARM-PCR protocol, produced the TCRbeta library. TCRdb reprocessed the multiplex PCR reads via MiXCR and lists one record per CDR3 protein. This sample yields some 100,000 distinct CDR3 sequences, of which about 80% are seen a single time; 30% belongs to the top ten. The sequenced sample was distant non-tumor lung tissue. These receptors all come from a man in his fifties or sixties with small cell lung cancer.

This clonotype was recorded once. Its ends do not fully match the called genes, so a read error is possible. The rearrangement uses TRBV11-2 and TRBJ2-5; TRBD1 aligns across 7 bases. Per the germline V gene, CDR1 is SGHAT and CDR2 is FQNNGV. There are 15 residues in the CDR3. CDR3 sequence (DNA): TGTGCCAGCAGCTTAGCTCGACAGGGAGCAGGGCCCCAGAACTTC. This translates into CASSLARQGAGPQNF.

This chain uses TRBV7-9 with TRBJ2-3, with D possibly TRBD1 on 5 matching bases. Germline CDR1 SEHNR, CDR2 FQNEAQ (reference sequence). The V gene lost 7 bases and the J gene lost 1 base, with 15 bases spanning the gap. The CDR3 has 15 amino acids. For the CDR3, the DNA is TGTGCCAGCATCCTCCCCACGACAGGCACAGATACGCAGTATTTT. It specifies CASILPTTGTDTQYF.

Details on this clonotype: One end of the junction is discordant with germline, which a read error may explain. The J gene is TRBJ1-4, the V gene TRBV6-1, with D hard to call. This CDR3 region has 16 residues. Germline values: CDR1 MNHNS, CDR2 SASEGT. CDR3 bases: TGTGCTAGCAGTGTAAATCGGGATGGGAGTAATGAAGAACTGTTTTTT. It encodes CASSVNRDGSNEELFF.

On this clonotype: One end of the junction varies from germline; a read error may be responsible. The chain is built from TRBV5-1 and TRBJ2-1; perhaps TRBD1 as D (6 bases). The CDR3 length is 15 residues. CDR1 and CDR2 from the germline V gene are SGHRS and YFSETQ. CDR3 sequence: CTSSLGAPKANEQFF. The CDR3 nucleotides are TGTACCAGCAGCTTGGGGGCCCCGAAAGCCAACGAGCAGTTCTTC. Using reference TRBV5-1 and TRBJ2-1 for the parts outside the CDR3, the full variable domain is KAGVTQTPRYLIKTRGQQVTLSCSPISGHRSVSWYQQTPGQGLQFLFEYFSETQRNKGNFPGRFSGRQFSNSRSEMNVSTLELGDSALYLCTSSLGAPKANEQFFGPGTRLTVL.

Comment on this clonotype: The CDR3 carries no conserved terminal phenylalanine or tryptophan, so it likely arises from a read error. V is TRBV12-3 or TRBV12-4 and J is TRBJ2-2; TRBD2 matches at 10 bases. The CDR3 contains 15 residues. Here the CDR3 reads CVSSPGTSASGELFY. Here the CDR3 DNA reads TGTGTCAGCAGTCCCGGGACTAGCGCGTCCGGGGAGCTGTTTTAT.

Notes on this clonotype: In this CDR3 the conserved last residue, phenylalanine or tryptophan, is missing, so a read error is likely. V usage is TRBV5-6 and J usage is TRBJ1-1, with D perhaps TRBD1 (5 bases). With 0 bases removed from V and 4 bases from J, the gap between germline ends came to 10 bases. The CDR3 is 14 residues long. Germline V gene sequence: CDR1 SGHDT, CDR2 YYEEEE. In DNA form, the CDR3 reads TGTGCCAGCAGCTTGGGACAGCTTATCACTGAAGCTTTCTTA. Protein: CASSLGQLITEAFL.

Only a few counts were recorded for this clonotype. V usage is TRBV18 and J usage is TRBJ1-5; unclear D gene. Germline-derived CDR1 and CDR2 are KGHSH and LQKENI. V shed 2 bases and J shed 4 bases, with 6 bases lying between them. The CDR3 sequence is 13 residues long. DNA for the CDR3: TGTGCCAGCTCACCAGGGAGGAATCAGCCCCAGCATTTT. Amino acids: CASSPGRNQPQHF.

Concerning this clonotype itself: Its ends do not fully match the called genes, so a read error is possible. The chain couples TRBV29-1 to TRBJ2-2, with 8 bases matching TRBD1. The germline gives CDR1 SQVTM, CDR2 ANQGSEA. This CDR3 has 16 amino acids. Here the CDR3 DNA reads TGCAGCGTTGCAAGTGGTCGGACAGGGAGTACCGGGGAGCTGTTTTTC. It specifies CSVASGRTGSTGELFF.

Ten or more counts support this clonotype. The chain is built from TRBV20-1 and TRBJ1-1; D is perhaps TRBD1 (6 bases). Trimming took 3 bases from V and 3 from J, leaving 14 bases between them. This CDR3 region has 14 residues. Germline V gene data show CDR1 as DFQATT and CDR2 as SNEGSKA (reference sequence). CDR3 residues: CSASSGEVYTEAFF. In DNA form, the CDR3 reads TGCAGTGCTAGTTCAGGGGAGGTTTACACTGAAGCTTTCTTT.

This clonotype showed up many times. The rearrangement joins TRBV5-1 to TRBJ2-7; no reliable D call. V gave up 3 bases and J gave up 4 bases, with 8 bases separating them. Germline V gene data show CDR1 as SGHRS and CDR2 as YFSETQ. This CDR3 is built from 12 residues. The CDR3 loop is CASSSQIYEQYV. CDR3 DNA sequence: TGCGCCAGCAGCTCACAGATATACGAGCAGTACGTC.

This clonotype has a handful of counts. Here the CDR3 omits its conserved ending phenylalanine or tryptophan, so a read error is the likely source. Here the CDR3 reads CASSIVNTEAFL. DNA of the CDR3: TGTGCCAGCTCAATTGTGAACACTGAAGCTTTCTTA. The gene calls are TRBV18 and TRBJ1-1; D gene uncertain. The length of the CDR3 is 12 residues. Germline V lookup: CDR1 KGHSH, CDR2 LQKENI. Trimming took 5 bases from V and 0 from J, leaving 4 bases between them.

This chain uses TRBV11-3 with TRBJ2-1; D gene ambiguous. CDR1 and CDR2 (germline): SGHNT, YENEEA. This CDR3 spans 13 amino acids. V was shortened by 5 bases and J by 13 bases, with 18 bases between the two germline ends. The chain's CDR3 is CASSAYTNNGQFF. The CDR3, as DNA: TGTGCCAGCAGCGCGTACACTAACAATGGACAGTTCTTC. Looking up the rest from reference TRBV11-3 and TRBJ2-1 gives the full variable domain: EAGVVQSPRYKIIEKKQPVAFWCNPISGHNTLYWYLQNLGQGPELLIRYENEEAVDDSQLPKDRFSAERLKGVDSTLKIQPAELGDSAVYLCASSAYTNNGQFFGPGTRLTVL.

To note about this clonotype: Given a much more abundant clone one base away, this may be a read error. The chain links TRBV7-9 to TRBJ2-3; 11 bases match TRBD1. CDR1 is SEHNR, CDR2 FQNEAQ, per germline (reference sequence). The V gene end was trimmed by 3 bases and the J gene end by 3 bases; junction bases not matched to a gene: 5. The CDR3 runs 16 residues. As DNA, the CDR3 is TGTGCCAGCAGCTTGGGGACAGGGGGTTTGACAGATACGCAGTATTTT. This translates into CASSLGTGGLTDTQYF. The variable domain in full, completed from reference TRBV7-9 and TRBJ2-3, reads DTGVSQNPRHKITKRGQNVTFRCDPISEHNRLYWYRQTLGQGPEFLTYFQNEAQLEKSRLLSDRFSAERPKGSFSTLEIQRTEQGDSAMYLCASSLGTGGLTDTQYFGPGTRLTVL.

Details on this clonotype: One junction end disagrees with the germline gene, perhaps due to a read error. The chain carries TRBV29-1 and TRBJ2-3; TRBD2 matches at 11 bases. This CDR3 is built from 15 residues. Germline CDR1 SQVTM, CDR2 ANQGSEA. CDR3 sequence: CSDMTSGTSTDRQYF. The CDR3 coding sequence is TGCAGCGATATGACTAGCGGGACCAGCACAGATAGGCAGTATTTT.

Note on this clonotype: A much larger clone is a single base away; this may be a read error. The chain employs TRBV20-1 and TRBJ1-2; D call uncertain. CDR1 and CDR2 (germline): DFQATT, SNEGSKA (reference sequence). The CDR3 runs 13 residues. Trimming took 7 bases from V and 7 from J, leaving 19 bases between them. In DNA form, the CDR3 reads TGCAGTGTCGCGATGCCGCAGGAGGTTGGCTACACCTTC. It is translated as CSVAMPQEVGYTF.

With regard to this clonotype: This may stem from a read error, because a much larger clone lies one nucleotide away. This CDR3 is CVSSLGDRTYNEQFF. The CDR3 DNA follows: TGTGTCAGCAGTTTAGGGGACAGAACGTACAATGAGCAGTTCTTC. The J gene is TRBJ2-1, the V gene TRBV28; 7 nucleotides line up with TRBD1. Germline V gives CDR1 MDHEN, CDR2 SYDVKM. CDR3 length: 15 residues. The full variable domain, in which reference TRBV28 and TRBJ2-1 provide the parts outside the CDR3, is DVKVTQSSRYLVKRTGEKVFLECVQDMDHENMFWYRQDPGLGLRLIYFSYDVKMKEKGDIPEGYSVSREKKERFSLILESASTNQTSMYLCVSSLGDRTYNEQFFGPGTRLTVL.

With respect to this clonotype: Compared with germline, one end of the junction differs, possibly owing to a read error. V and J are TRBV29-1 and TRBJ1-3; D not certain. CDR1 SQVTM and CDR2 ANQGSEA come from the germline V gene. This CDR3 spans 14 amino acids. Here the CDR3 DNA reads TGCACCATACAGCTTGTCCACTCTGGAAACACCGTATATTTT. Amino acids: CTIQLVHSGNTVYF.

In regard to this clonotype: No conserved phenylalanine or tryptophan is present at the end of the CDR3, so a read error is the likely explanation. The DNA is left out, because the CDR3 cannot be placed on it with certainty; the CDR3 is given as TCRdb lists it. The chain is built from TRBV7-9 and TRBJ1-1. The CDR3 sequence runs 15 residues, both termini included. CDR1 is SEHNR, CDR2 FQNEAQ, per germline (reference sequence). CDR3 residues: CASSFSGRGITEALS.

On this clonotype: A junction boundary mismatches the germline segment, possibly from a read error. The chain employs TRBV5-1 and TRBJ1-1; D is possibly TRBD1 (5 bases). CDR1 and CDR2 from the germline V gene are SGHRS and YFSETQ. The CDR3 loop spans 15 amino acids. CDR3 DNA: TGCGCCAACAGCCCCTGGGGAGGGGCCGGCACTGAAGCTTTCTTT. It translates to CANSPWGGAGTEAFF.

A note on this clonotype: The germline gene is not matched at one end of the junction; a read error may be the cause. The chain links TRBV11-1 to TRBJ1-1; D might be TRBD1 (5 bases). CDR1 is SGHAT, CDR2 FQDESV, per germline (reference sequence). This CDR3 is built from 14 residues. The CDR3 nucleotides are TGTGCCAGCAGCCTAGACAGCCTGGACACTGAGGCTTTCTTT. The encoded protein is CASSLDSLDTEAFF. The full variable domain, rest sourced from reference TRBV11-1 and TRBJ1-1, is EAEVAQSPRYKITEKSQAVAFWCDPISGHATLYWYRQILGQGPELLVQFQDESVVDDSQLPKDRFSAERLKGVDSTLKIQPAELGDSAMYLCASSLDSLDTEAFFGQGTRLTVV.

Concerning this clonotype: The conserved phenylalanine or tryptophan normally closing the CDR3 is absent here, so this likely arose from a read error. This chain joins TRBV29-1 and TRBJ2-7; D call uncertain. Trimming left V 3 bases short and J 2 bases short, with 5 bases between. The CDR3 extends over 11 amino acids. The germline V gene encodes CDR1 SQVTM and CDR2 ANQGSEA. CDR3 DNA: TGCAGCGTTGATTCGGCCTACGAGCAGTACTTA. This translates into CSVDSAYEQYL.

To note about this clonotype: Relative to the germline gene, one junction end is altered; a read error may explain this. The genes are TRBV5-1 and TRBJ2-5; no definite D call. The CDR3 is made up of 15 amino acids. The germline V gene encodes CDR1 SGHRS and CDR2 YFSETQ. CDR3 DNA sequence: TGCGCCAGCAGATTGGAGCCTCAGCGCCCCGAGACCCAGTACTTC. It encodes CASRLEPQRPETQYF.

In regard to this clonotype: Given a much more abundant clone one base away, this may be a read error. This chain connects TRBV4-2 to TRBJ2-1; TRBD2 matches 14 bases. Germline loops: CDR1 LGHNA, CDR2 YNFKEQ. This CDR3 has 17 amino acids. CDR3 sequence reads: CVNSPRSLTSGRGEQFF. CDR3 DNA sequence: TGTGTCAACAGCCCTCGGAGCCTGACTAGCGGGAGGGGTGAGCAGTTCTTC.

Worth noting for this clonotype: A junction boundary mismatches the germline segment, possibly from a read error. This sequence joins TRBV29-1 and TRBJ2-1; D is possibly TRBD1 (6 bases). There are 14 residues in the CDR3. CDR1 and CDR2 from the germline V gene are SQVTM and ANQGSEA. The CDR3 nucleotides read TGCAGCGCATACAGGGTGTTAGGGGACAATGAACAGTTCTTC. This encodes CSAYRVLGDNEQFF.

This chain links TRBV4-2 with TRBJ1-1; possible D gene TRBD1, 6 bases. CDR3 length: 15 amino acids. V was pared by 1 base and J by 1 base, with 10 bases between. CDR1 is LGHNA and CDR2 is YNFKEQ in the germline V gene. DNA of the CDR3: TGTGCCAGCAGCCAAGTCGGACAGCGGAACACTGAAGCTTTCTTT. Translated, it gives CASSQVGQRNTEAFF.

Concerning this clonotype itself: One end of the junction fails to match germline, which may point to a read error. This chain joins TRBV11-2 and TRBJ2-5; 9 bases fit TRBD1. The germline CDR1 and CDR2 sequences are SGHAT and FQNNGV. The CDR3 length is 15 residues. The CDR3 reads CPSSFADRGWETQYF. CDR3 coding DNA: TGTCCCAGTAGTTTTGCGGACAGGGGTTGGGAGACCCAGTACTTC.

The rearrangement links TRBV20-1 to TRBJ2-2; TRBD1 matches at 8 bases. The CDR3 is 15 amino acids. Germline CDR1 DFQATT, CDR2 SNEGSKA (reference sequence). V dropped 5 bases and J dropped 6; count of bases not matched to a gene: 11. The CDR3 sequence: CSALLGQGAAGELFF. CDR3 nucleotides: TGCAGTGCTTTACTGGGCCAGGGGGCGGCCGGGGAGCTGTTTTTT.

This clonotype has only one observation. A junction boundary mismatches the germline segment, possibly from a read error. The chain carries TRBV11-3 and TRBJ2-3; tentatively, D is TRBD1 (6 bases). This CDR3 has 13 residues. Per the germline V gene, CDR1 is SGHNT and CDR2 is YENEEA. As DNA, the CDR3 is TGTGCCAGCTGCTTTCAGGGGTCCGATACGCAGTATTTT. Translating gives CASCFQGSDTQYF.

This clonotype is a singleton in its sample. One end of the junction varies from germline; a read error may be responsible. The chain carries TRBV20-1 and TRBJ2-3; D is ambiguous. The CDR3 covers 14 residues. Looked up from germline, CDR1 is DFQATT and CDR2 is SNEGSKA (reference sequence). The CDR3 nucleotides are TGCAGTGCTAGTGGGCGGAGACACACACATACGCAGTATTTT. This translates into CSASGRRHTHTQYF.